This TCR beta chain was captured in a study of cytomegalovirus exposure and HLA in healthy donors. 60 Vbeta and 13 Jbeta primers were used in PCR. TCRdb keeps only in-frame clones here, not all; method: immunoSEQ multiplex PCR. The table lists 150,000 to 200,000 clones, 78% of them singletons. CDR1 and CDR2 (germline): SGHAT, FQNNGV. The ends were cut back, 5 bases at V and 2 bases at J, with 12 bases in the middle. The CDR3 has 15 amino acids. V and J are TRBV11-2 and TRBJ1-4, with a possible D match to TRBD1 (6 bases). Sequenced sample: PBMCs. The TCR sequence derives from a woman under 40 in good health and CMV-seropositive. CDR3 protein: CASSRKGGTNEKLFF. The CDR3 DNA reads as TGTGCCAGCAGCCGAAAAGGGGGTACTAATGAAAAACTGTTTTTT.